Listed here are 24 T cell receptor beta chains from one sample, sequenced in a study of technical replicates of blood from a few donors. Repertoires were generated with immunoSEQ multiplex PCR, while TCRdb's copy carries only in-frame clones and drops some. The sample carries around 60,000 clones, 92% recorded once. The sequenced sample was PBMCs. Every receptor here comes from a human donor in good health. Some clones in this sample may be carry-over from other donors' samples.

The J gene is TRBJ1-1, the V gene TRBV7-9; weak D call: TRBD1 (5 bases). Trimming cost V 4 bases and J 1 base, with 7 bases left between them. The CDR3 has 13 amino acids. Germline V gives CDR1 SEHNR, CDR2 FQNEAQ (reference sequence). The CDR3 here is CASSSRGNTEAFF. The CDR3 DNA reads TGTGCCAGCAGCTCAAGGGGGAACACTGAAGCTTTCTTT.

V is TRBV4-1 and J is TRBJ1-2; 7 bases line up with TRBD1. The CDR3 totals 13 residues. CDR1 is MGHRA, CDR2 YSYEKL, per germline. V lost 4 bases, J lost 7 bases, and 6 bases stayed unmatched. This chain's CDR3 is CASSPRQGSGYTF. CDR3 nucleotide sequence: TGCGCCAGCAGCCCCAGACAGGGTTCTGGCTACACCTTC.

V gene TRBV7-9 combines with J gene TRBJ1-3, with 9 bases matching TRBD1. Germline trimming cut 2 bases from V and 2 bases from J; bases unmatched to any gene: 4. Germline CDR1 reads SEHNR; CDR2 reads FQNEAQ (reference sequence). This CDR3 has 16 residues. The chain's CDR3 is CASSLLGQGAGNTIYF. CDR3 sequence (DNA): TGTGCCAGCAGCTTATTGGGACAGGGAGCTGGAAACACCATATATTTT. Full variable domain (missing parts from reference TRBV7-9 and TRBJ1-3): DTGVSQNPRHKITKRGQNVTFRCDPISEHNRLYWYRQTLGQGPEFLTYFQNEAQLEKSRLLSDRFSAERPKGSFSTLEIQRTEQGDSAMYLCASSLLGQGAGNTIYFGEGSWLTVV.

This rearrangement joins TRBV20-1 to TRBJ2-7, with D tentatively TRBD2 (6 bases). The ends were cut back, 3 bases at V and 7 bases at J, with 10 bases in the middle. This CDR3 comprises 11 residues. CDR1 and CDR2 from the germline V gene are DFQATT and SNEGSKA (reference sequence). The CDR3 DNA reads TGCAGTGCTAGCACCGGGGGAGAGCAGTACTTC. Residues: CSASTGGEQYF.

The chain carries TRBV7-2 and TRBJ2-7; 9 nucleotides match TRBD2. Per germline, CDR1 SGHTA and CDR2 FQGNSA. This CDR3 contains 16 residues. V lost 1 base to trimming and J lost 5 bases; unmatched junction nucleotides: 9. The CDR3 DNA reads TGTGCCAGCAGCTTAGGACCGGAAGCGGGGGGACACGAGCAGTACTTC. It encodes CASSLGPEAGGHEQYF.

DNA of the CDR3: TGCGCCAGCAGCCCTAACGGAGGGGAATCGAACACTGAAGCTTTCTTT. Its protein product is CASSPNGGESNTEAFF. V and J are TRBV5-1 and TRBJ1-1; tentatively, D is TRBD1 (5 bases). The CDR3 is 16 amino acids. V lost 4 bases, J lost 1 base, and 17 bases lay in between. The germline V gene has CDR1 SGHRS and CDR2 YFSETQ.

This clone showed up just once. The chain combines TRBV10-3 with TRBJ1-6; the D gene is possibly TRBD1 (5 bases). This CDR3 has 17 residues. V was cut by 0 bases and J by 14 bases, with 23 bases left in between. CDR1 ENHRY and CDR2 SYGVKD come from the germline V gene. CDR3 in amino acids: CAISESGGVGGIRTLHF. In DNA form, the CDR3 reads TGTGCCATCAGTGAGTCGGGTGGGGTTGGGGGGATTCGGACCCTCCACTTT.

The chain joins TRBV4-2 to TRBJ1-5; D not certain. Trimming cost V 1 base and J 0 bases, with 16 bases left between them. The CDR3 is 18 amino acids. CDR1 and CDR2 (germline): LGHNA, YNFKEQ. CDR3 in amino acids: CASSQVKGLDYSNQPQHF. Written as DNA, the CDR3 is TGTGCCAGCAGCCAAGTGAAAGGGCTGGACTATAGCAATCAGCCCCAGCATTTT.

V gene TRBV5-4 combines with J gene TRBJ1-2; TRBD1 agrees at 8 bases. The germline gives CDR1 SGHNT, CDR2 YYREEE (reference sequence). V dropped 3 bases and J dropped 2; count of bases not matched to a gene: 9. The CDR3 is made up of 16 amino acids. CDR3 sequence (DNA): TGTGCCAGCAGCTCGCATCAGGGGGCAAAAAACTATGGCTACACCTTC. Amino acid sequence: CASSSHQGAKNYGYTF.

The chain is built from TRBV5-6 and TRBJ1-1; 9 bases match TRBD1. Germline V gene lookup returns CDR1 SGHDT and CDR2 YYEEEE. The CDR3 consists of 15 residues. V was pared by 5 bases and J by 0 bases, with 5 bases of the junction left unmatched. The CDR3 reads CASRRTGDLNTEAFF. Here the CDR3 DNA reads TGTGCCAGCAGGAGGACAGGGGATTTGAACACTGAAGCTTTCTTT.

This clone has only a few counts. The rearrangement uses TRBV10-3 and TRBJ1-1; tentatively, D is TRBD1 (6 bases). The CDR3 is made up of 14 amino acids. Germline lookup yields CDR1 ENHRY and CDR2 SYGVKD. Trimming removed 2 bases from V and 2 bases from J, with 9 bases in between. This CDR3 reads CAISEVTGNTEAFF. The CDR3 DNA reads TGTGCCATCAGTGAGGTGACAGGCAACACTGAAGCTTTCTTT.

The chain carries TRBV19 and TRBJ2-7; D is possibly TRBD2 (5 bases). V lost 2 bases, J lost 2 bases, and 16 bases lay in between. This CDR3 comprises 16 residues. The V gene's germline CDR1 is LNHDA and CDR2 SQIVND (reference sequence). The CDR3 DNA reads as TGTGCCAGTAGTATATCGGAGGTGGGGAAGACCTACGAGCAGTACTTC. Translating gives CASSISEVGKTYEQYF. The complete variable domain, with remaining parts taken from reference TRBV19 and TRBJ2-7, reads DGGITQSPKYLFRKEGQNVTLSCEQNLNHDAMYWYRQDPGQGLRLIYYSQIVNDFQKGDIAEGYSVSREKKESFPLTVTSAQKNPTAFYLCASSISEVGKTYEQYFGPGTRLTVT.

The rearrangement joins TRBV7-2 to TRBJ1-1; D perhaps matches TRBD1 (5 bases). V was shortened by 8 bases and J by 1 base, with 11 bases between the two germline ends. Germline loops: CDR1 SGHTA, CDR2 FQGNSA. The CDR3 extends over 13 amino acids. The CDR3 sequence: CASSGGGNTEAFF. The DNA of the CDR3 is TGTGCCAGCTCTGGGGGGGGGAACACTGAAGCTTTCTTT.

The V and J genes are TRBV4-3 and TRBJ2-7; TRBD2 matches at 10 bases. The ends lost 1 base at V and 5 bases at J; junction bases unmatched: 14. CDR1 is LGHNA and CDR2 is YSLEER in the germline V gene. CDR3 size: 18 residues. The CDR3 protein is CASSQGGSGRASMDEQYF. The CDR3 DNA reads TGCGCCAGCAGCCAAGGGGGAAGCGGGAGGGCCAGCATGGACGAGCAGTACTTC.

This chain uses TRBV6-5 with TRBJ2-3; 8 bases align to TRBD1. The CDR3 is 13 amino acids. The germline CDR1 and CDR2 sequences are MNHEY and SVGAGI. The V gene end was trimmed by 4 bases and the J gene end by 5 bases; junction bases not matched to a gene: 2. CDR3 sequence (DNA): TGTGCCAGCAGTTTTACAGGGGGAGATACGCAGTATTTT. Amino acid sequence: CASSFTGGDTQYF.

The rearrangement uses TRBV4-3 and TRBJ2-3, with unresolved D. CDR3 length equals 15 residues. Germline V lookup: CDR1 LGHNA, CDR2 YSLEER. Deletions cut 7 bases from V and 2 bases from J, with 16 bases between. CDR3 sequence (DNA): TGCGCCAGCACACGTTGGGCCGAAGTCACAGATACGCAGTATTTT. This translates into CASTRWAEVTDTQYF.

This sequence joins TRBV9 and TRBJ2-5; TRBD1 agrees at 11 bases. CDR3 length: 17 amino acids. Germline CDR1 is SGDLS and CDR2 is YYNGEE. V dropped 3 bases and J dropped 5; count of bases not matched to a gene: 12. The CDR3 reads CASSAHLGQGARETQYF. CDR3 DNA sequence: TGTGCCAGCAGCGCACATCTCGGACAGGGGGCCAGGGAGACCCAGTACTTC.

This rearrangement joins TRBV19 to TRBJ1-5; no clear D gene. The germline V gene encodes CDR1 LNHDA and CDR2 SQIVND (reference sequence). There are 14 residues in the CDR3. The V end lost 1 base, the J end lost 7 bases, and 11 bases lay between the germline ends. The CDR3 DNA sequence: TGTGCCAGTAGTATAGTGAGCTTTATACAGCCCCAGCATTTT. It is translated as CASSIVSFIQPQHF. The entire variable domain, with the rest obtained from reference TRBV19 and TRBJ1-5, is as follows: DGGITQSPKYLFRKEGQNVTLSCEQNLNHDAMYWYRQDPGQGLRLIYYSQIVNDFQKGDIAEGYSVSREKKESFPLTVTSAQKNPTAFYLCASSIVSFIQPQHFGDGTRLSIL.

The rearrangement uses TRBV10-3 and TRBJ2-5, with a weak D call TRBD1 (5 bases). V was pared by 6 bases and J by 5 bases, with 13 bases between. The CDR3 spans 13 residues. CDR1 is ENHRY, CDR2 SYGVKD, per germline. The CDR3 reads CAIRGGASETQYF. The CDR3 DNA sequence: TGTGCCATCAGGGGTGGGGCGAGCGAGACCCAGTACTTC.

The chain carries TRBV7-8 and TRBJ1-5; maybe TRBD1 (5 bases). The CDR3 sequence is 16 residues long. Germline V gives CDR1 SGHVS, CDR2 FQNEAQ. Trimming pared 4 bases from V and 2 bases from J, leaving 15 bases between. CDR3 in amino acids: CASSSGGWNGNQPQHF. CDR3 sequence (DNA): TGTGCCAGCAGCTCCGGGGGGTGGAATGGCAATCAGCCCCAGCATTTT.

The J gene is TRBJ2-3, the V gene TRBV5-4, with 12 nucleotides matching TRBD2. V dropped 5 bases and J dropped 6; count of bases not matched to a gene: 7. Germline CDR1 and CDR2: SGHNT and YYREEE (reference sequence). CDR3 length: 15 residues. CDR3 region: CASRRLAGAVDTQYF. Written as DNA, the CDR3 is TGTGCCAGCAGACGACTAGCGGGGGCCGTGGATACGCAGTATTTT.

This rearrangement joins TRBV15 to TRBJ1-3, with D possibly being TRBD1 (6 bases). The length of the CDR3 is 16 residues. Germline assignment: CDR1 LNHNV and CDR2 YYDKDF (reference sequence). V was shortened by 1 base and J by 3 bases, with 13 bases between the two germline ends. The CDR3 DNA is TGTGCCACCAGCAGAGGCAGGGGAGTTGGTGGAAACACCATATATTTT. Translation: CATSRGRGVGGNTIYF.

The chain links TRBV18 to TRBJ2-7; D perhaps matches TRBD1 (6 bases). Germline V lookup: CDR1 KGHSH, CDR2 LQKENI. Trimming shortened V by 1 base and J by 6 bases, and 10 bases separated the two germline ends. This CDR3 is 13 amino acids long. The CDR3 protein is CASSPQGVAEQYF. CDR3 in DNA: TGTGCCAGCTCACCACAGGGGGTCGCCGAGCAGTACTTC.

This clone was observed a single time. V gene TRBV18 combines with J gene TRBJ2-7, with D possibly being TRBD1 (6 bases). Germline V gene sequence: CDR1 KGHSH, CDR2 LQKENI. With 5 bases removed from V and 2 bases from J, the gap between germline ends came to 16 bases. The CDR3 spans 15 residues. The CDR3 sequence is CASSTAGTLPYEQYF. The CDR3 nucleotides read TGTGCCAGCTCAACCGCCGGGACATTACCCTACGAGCAGTACTTC.